Included here is one TCR beta chain sequence, with context. Its antigen is not known. This sample is drawn from a study of OX40 agonist ivuxolimab in advanced cancers. Study-wide points: CD4+ and CD8+ blood T cells expanded clonally by week 6 at 0.1 to 3.0 mg/kg.

Data came from immunoSEQ multiplex PCR; TCRdb stores just in-frame clones and leaves some out. The sample records 65,000 to 95,000 clones, roughly 90% being singletons. People who had autoimmune disease history or systemic immunosuppression were excluded. At cycle 4 day 1, cycle 7 day 1, and baseline, blood was sampled. Sequences were derived from CD4+ or CD8+ T cells sorted from blood, sampled in a trial of the OX40 agonist ivuxolimab. This clonotype was obtained from an adult with an advanced solid tumor such as melanoma, head and neck, liver or kidney cancer.

DNA for the CDR3: TGTGCCACCAGCAGAGGCGGTGCTGACTATGGCTACACCTTC. Translation: CATSRGGADYGYTF. The chain has TRBV15 and TRBJ1-2, with no clear D. V dropped 1 base and J dropped 3 bases, with 9 bases sitting between them. CDR3 size: 14 residues. The germline V gene encodes CDR1 LNHNV and CDR2 YYDKDF (reference sequence).